The entry below gives a single T cell receptor (beta chain) sequence along with its context. What it binds is not known. The PCR employed 60 Vbeta primers together with 13 Jbeta primers. The protocol was immunoSEQ multiplex PCR, while the TCRdb copy is restricted to in-frame clones and leaves out a portion. Its clone listing holds 91,000 or so clones. This sample is drawn from a study of cytomegalovirus exposure and HLA in healthy donors. Study-level findings and limits: TCR sequences were mostly rare, though some public TCRs occurred in many donors. A classifier reportedly called cytomegalovirus status with high sensitivity and specificity. Within the data, a cluster of highly shared sequence variants was likely a sequencing artifact. In vitro experiments confirmed that three CMV-associated chains were specific for CMV antigens.

Germline CDR1 and CDR2: MDHEN and SYDVKM. The CDR3 length is 17 residues. Trimming shortened V by 4 bases and J by 4 bases, and 23 bases separated the two germline ends. This clonotype was sampled from a young woman in good health and CMV-seronegative. This rearrangement joins TRBV28 to TRBJ2-7; tentatively, D is TRBD2 (7 bases). The sample consisted of PBMCs. Here the CDR3 reads CASSSILGGGQGYEQYF. The DNA for the CDR3 is TGTGCCAGCAGTTCTATTCTAGGGGGGGGGCAAGGGTACGAGCAGTACTTC.